Included here is one TCR beta chain sequence, with context. An end of the junction does not agree with germline; a read error may underlie this. The sample is drawn from a study of blood T cell repertoires in COVID-19. As for the study in general: PBMCs, B-cell-depleted T cells, or T cells were the source of the cDNA or gDNA that made up the material.

In the original processing: Reference gene primers were amplified, and this amplification served to estimate nucleated cell counts. Assay used: immunoSEQ multiplex PCR; TCRdb lists only in-frame clones, some missing. That table supplies the V and J calls and clone size; D and trimming were determined from the DNA. The sample lists approximately 100,000 clones; roughly 82% were seen once. The germline V gene has CDR1 SGHRS and CDR2 YFSETQ. The CDR3 consists of 16 residues. The rearrangement joins TRBV5-1 to TRBJ2-6; TRBD1 matches at 8 bases. This receptor was obtained from a human donor in a cohort sampled during active COVID-19. Specimen: peripheral blood. CDR3 loop: CASTLGQAGGANVLTF. Here the CDR3 DNA reads TGCGCCAGCACCTTGGGACAGGCTGGTGGGGCCAACGTCCTGACTTTC. Looking up the rest from reference TRBV5-1 and TRBJ2-6 gives the full variable domain: KAGVTQTPRYLIKTRGQQVTLSCSPISGHRSVSWYQQTPGQGLQFLFEYFSETQRNKGNFPGRFSGRQFSNSRSEMNVSTLELGDSALYLCASTLGQAGGANVLTFGAGSRLTVL.